These 20 T cell receptor beta chains came from one sample sequenced in a study of human T cells and chemical hapten exposure. TCRdb re-called the RACE reads through MiXCR, storing one row per CDR3 protein. Found here are under 450,000 distinct CDR3 sequences, around 4.8% of them singletons; the top ten hold approximately 2.1%. Time point here: patch test 1, 2 weeks after DPC sensitization. Treatment specified: therapeutic diphenylcyclopropenone sensitization with weekly scalp DPC. The sample consisted of whole blood, taken in connection with sensitization to the hapten diphenylcyclopropenone (DPC). These receptors were collected from a woman aged 50 to 60 with alopecia areata. Some clones in this sample may be carry-over from other donors' samples.

This clonotype was seen a few times. The V gene is TRBV6-7, the J gene TRBJ2-1; 11 bases are a match to TRBD2. TRBV6-7 falls under the ORF class, with uncertain function. The CDR3 spans 12 residues. DNA of the CDR3: TGTGCTCCACTAGCGGGAGCCAATGAGCAGTTCTTC. It translates to CAPLAGANEQFF.

V gene TRBV11-2 combines with J gene TRBJ1-2; TRBD1 is a possible D gene (5 bases). V was clipped by 1 base and J by 4 bases, with 13 bases between them. The germline gives CDR1 SGHAT, CDR2 FQNNGV. The CDR3 runs 15 residues. Written as DNA, the CDR3 is TGTGCCAGCAGCTTAGTCTGGGGGAAGGGCTATGGCTACACCTTC. Translation: CASSLVWGKGYGYTF.

Many counts were recorded for this clonotype. The rearrangement uses TRBV20-1 and TRBJ2-7, with 11 bases matching TRBD2. Germline lookup yields CDR1 DFQATT and CDR2 SNEGSKA (reference sequence). The trim removed 3 bases at V and 5 bases at J, leaving 9 bases unmatched. The CDR3 runs 15 residues. DNA of the CDR3: TGCAGTGCTAGGGACTTAGCGGGGGGGCTGAACGAGCAGTACTTC. Translated: CSARDLAGGLNEQYF.

In its sample, this clonotype was seen a few times. The chain employs TRBV3-1 and TRBJ1-5, with a possible D match to TRBD1 (6 bases). The length of the CDR3 is 16 residues. CDR1 and CDR2 from the germline V gene are LGHDT and YNNKEL (reference sequence). V shed 4 bases and J shed 0 bases, with 13 bases lying between them. CDR3 coding DNA: TGTGCCAGCAGCCTCAGGGGACCTGATAGCAATCAGCCCCAGCATTTT. Translating gives CASSLRGPDSNQPQHF.

In this sample, this clonotype turned up many times. The chain uses TRBV29-1 and TRBJ2-1; the D is unclear. The length of the CDR3 is 14 residues. Between the trimmed V and J ends, which lost 2 bases and 0 bases, there was a span of 8 bases. CDR1 is SQVTM, CDR2 ANQGSEA, per germline. The CDR3 DNA follows: TGCAGCGTTGAAAAGTTCGACTCCTACAATGAGCAGTTCTTC. As protein: CSVEKFDSYNEQFF.

This clonotype has a handful of counts. The chain is built from TRBV20-1 and TRBJ1-5; D is uncertain. The V gene lost 3 bases and the J gene lost 9 bases, with 15 bases spanning the gap. The CDR3 totals 13 residues. CDR1 is DFQATT and CDR2 is SNEGSKA in the germline V gene (reference sequence). The CDR3 region is CSARLEGLRPQHF. Here the CDR3 DNA reads TGCAGTGCTAGGTTGGAGGGATTGCGGCCCCAGCATTTT.

A remark on this clonotype: With a much larger clone just one base away, this may be a read error. This rearrangement joins TRBV12-3 or TRBV12-4 to TRBJ1-1; 9 bases line up with TRBD1. Trimming at V came to 4 bases and at J to 0 bases, leaving 3 bases not matched to a gene. The CDR3 extends over 15 amino acids. The CDR3 is CASSWWTGVNTEAFF. In nucleotides, the CDR3 is TGTGCCAGCAGTTGGTGGACAGGGGTGAACACTGAAGCTTTCTTT.

At least ten counts were recorded for this clonotype. The chain employs TRBV20-1 and TRBJ2-3; 11 nucleotides agree with TRBD2. Germline-derived CDR1 and CDR2 are DFQATT and SNEGSKA (reference sequence). Trimming at V came to 2 bases and at J to 9 bases, leaving 10 bases not matched to a gene. This CDR3 contains 15 residues. CDR3: CSARSLSGRERTQYF. The CDR3 DNA sequence: TGCAGTGCTAGAAGTCTTAGCGGGAGGGAGAGAACGCAGTATTTT.

The J gene is TRBJ2-3, the V gene TRBV5-4, with a possible D match to TRBD2 (5 bases). Trimming removed 0 bases at V and 7 bases at J, with 12 bases between. The CDR3 runs to 14 residues. CDR1 and CDR2 from the germline V gene are SGHNT and YYREEE (reference sequence). The CDR3 protein is CASSLVSGGHTQYF. CDR3 sequence (DNA): TGTGCCAGCAGCTTGGTGTCTGGAGGACATACGCAGTATTTT.

The rearrangement uses TRBV9 and TRBJ1-2; D is possibly TRBD1 (6 bases). V was clipped by 3 bases and J by 2 bases, with 14 bases between them. This CDR3 has 15 amino acids. In germline, CDR1 is SGDLS, CDR2 YYNGEE. CDR3 sequence (DNA): TGTGCCAGCAGCGCTGGAGGGGGACTCAACTATGGCTACACCTTC. Its translation is CASSAGGGLNYGYTF.

The table lists this clonotype with many counts. The chain combines TRBV4-2 with TRBJ2-7, with TRBD2 matching over 11 bases. This CDR3 spans 15 amino acids. The germline V gene has CDR1 LGHNA and CDR2 YNFKEQ. V lost 3 bases and J lost 4; bases outside the gene matches: 5. The CDR3 reads CASSHPGLAAYEQYF. DNA of the CDR3: TGTGCCAGCAGCCATCCGGGACTAGCGGCGTACGAGCAGTACTTC.

The chain joins TRBV29-1 to TRBJ2-2; D is undetermined. V lost 1 base to trimming and J lost 0 bases, with 6 bases between them. The CDR3 consists of 14 residues. Germline CDR1 reads SQVTM; CDR2 reads ANQGSEA. CDR3 nucleotides: TGCAGCGTTGAAGGAGGATCGAACACCGGGGAGCTGTTTTTT. This translates into CSVEGGSNTGELFF.

The sample holds a few counts of this clonotype. V usage is TRBV5-1 and J usage is TRBJ2-3; perhaps TRBD2 as D (5 bases). Per the germline V gene, CDR1 is SGHRS and CDR2 is YFSETQ. The CDR3 is 14 residues long. V shed 2 bases and J shed 4 bases, with 11 bases lying between them. The CDR3 sequence is CASSLMRVADTQYF. The CDR3 DNA reads TGCGCCAGCAGCTTAATGAGGGTCGCAGATACGCAGTATTTT.

Comment on this clonotype: A read error may be the cause here, since a much bigger clone is one base away. This chain joins TRBV12-3 or TRBV12-4 and TRBJ2-7, with D perhaps being TRBD1 or TRBD2 (5 bases each). The length of the CDR3 is 15 residues. The CDR3 DNA reads TGTGCCAGCAGTCCTCCCCCAGGGACCTCCTACGAGGAGTACTTC. Its protein is CASSPPPGTSYEEYF.

This clonotype showed up many times. The chain links TRBV10-3 to TRBJ2-1; 10 bases line up with TRBD2. Trimming at V came to 2 bases and at J to 10 bases, leaving 5 bases not matched to a gene. The CDR3 contains 14 residues. In germline, CDR1 is ENHRY, CDR2 SYGVKD. The chain's CDR3 is CAISEELAGREQFF. CDR3 coding DNA: TGTGCCATCAGTGAGGAACTAGCGGGACGAGAGCAGTTCTTC.

This clonotype was picked up a small number of times. The chain's CDR3 is CASSYLGQASADTQYF. The CDR3 nucleotides are TGTGCCAGCAGTTACTTGGGACAGGCCTCGGCAGATACGCAGTATTTT. The chain employs TRBV6-2 or TRBV6-3 and TRBJ2-3, with 8 nucleotides matching TRBD1. The V gene's germline CDR1 is MNHEY and CDR2 SVGEGT. V trimming: 1 base; J trimming: 4 bases; junction bases outside the gene matches: 7. CDR3 size: 16 residues.

This clonotype was observed many times. The chain recombines TRBV6-6 with TRBJ1-1; D is undetermined. CDR1 and CDR2 from the germline V gene are MNHNY and SVGAGI (reference sequence). V was pared by 0 bases and J by 7 bases, with 9 bases between. CDR3 length equals 13 residues. The CDR3: CASSYSSGNEAFF. CDR3 bases: TGTGCCAGCAGTTACTCAAGTGGAAATGAAGCTTTCTTT.

This clonotype appeared many times. This sequence joins TRBV7-6 and TRBJ2-6; D may be TRBD1 (6 bases). V lost 5 bases and J lost 2, with 13 bases in between. This CDR3 spans 16 amino acids. The germline gives CDR1 SGHVS, CDR2 FNYEAQ. The CDR3 is CASSTLAGAGANVLTF. DNA of the CDR3: TGTGCCAGCAGCACGCTTGCAGGGGCTGGGGCCAACGTCCTGACTTTC.

At least ten counts were recorded for this clonotype. This chain connects TRBV7-8 to TRBJ1-1; D is uncertain. CDR3 length: 14 residues. Germline loops: CDR1 SGHVS, CDR2 FQNEAQ. Trimming left V 1 base short and J 7 bases short, with 13 bases between. Here the CDR3 DNA reads TGTGCCAGCAGCTTAGGCCTGAAAGTGATTGAAGCTTTCTTT. It translates to CASSLGLKVIEAFF.

The rearrangement joins TRBV12-3 or TRBV12-4 to TRBJ1-6; possible D gene TRBD1, 5 bases. This CDR3 has 14 residues. Trimming took 5 bases from V and 6 from J, leaving 11 bases between them. The CDR3 loop is CASSRRDGNSPLHF. In nucleotides, the CDR3 is TGTGCCAGCAGTCGACGGGACGGTAATTCACCCCTCCACTTT.